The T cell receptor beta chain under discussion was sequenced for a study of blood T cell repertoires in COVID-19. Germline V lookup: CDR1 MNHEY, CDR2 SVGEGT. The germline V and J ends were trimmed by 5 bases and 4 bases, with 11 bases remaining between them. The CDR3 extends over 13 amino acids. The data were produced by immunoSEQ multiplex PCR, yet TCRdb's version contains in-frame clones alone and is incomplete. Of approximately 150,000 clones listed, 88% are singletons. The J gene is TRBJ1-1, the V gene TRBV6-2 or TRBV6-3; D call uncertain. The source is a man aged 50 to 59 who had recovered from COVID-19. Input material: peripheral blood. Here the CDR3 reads CASSRYSGTEAFF. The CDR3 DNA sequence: TGTGCCAGCAGTCGCTATAGCGGCACTGAAGCTTTCTTT.